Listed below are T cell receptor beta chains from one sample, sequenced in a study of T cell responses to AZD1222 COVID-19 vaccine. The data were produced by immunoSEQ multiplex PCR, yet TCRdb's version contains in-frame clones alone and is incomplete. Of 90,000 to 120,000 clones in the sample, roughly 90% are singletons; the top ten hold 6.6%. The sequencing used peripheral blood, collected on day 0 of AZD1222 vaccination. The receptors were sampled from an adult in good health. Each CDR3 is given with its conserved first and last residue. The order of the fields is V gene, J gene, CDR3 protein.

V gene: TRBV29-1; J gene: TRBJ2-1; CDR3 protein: CSVGHNSGSYNEQFF
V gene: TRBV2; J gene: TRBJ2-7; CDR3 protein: CASSVDRGHYEQYF
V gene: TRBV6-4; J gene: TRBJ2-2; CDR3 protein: CASSDSGHPRTGELFF
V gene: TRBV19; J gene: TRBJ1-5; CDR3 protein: CASSMQEGVTQHF
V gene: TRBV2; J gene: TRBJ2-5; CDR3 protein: CASRQEGETQYF
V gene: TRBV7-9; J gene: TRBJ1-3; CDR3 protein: CASSPNPDRSSGNTIYF
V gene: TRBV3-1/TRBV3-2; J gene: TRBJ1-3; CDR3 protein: CASSQGGGAKNTIYF
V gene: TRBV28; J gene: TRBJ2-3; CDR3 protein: CASSLLGLAGGNTDTQYF
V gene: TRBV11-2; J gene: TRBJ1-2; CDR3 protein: CASSLQGNYGYTF
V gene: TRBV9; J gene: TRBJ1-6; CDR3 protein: CASSVFASGQGMNSPLHF
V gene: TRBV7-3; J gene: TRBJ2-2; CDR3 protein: CASSPQGDTGELFF
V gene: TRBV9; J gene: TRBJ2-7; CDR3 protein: CASSVRDRGYYEQYF
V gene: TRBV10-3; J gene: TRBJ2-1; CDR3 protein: CAISESIQGSNYNEQFF
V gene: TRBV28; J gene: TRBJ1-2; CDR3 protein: CASRPYRGENYGYTF
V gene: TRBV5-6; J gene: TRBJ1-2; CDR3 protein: CASSFGENYGYTF
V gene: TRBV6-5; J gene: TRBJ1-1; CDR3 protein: CASSLQSEGTEAFF